The 20 T cell receptor beta chains below were found in one sample sequenced in a study of spatial heterogeneity in lung cancer. MiXCR was run by TCRdb on the 5' RACE reads, yielding one entry per CDR3 protein. The data hold more than 95,000 distinct CDR3 sequences, with over 9% observed a single time. The time point here: blood at routine non-recurrence follow-up after resection. Whole RNA obtained from tumor, nontumor lung or frozen PBMC underwent sequencing without sorting. The specimen was PBMCs, collected at follow-up. The receptors derive from a male donor with early-stage non-small cell lung cancer.

J is TRBJ1-6 and V is TRBV6-5; 8 nucleotides align to TRBD1. V lost 8 bases, J lost 0 bases, and 12 bases stayed unmatched. CDR1 and CDR2 (germline): MNHEY, SVGAGI. CDR3 size: 18 residues. This CDR3 reads CASRTGSGGSSYNSPLHF. DNA of the CDR3: TGTGCCAGCCGGACAGGGTCCGGGGGGAGCTCCTATAATTCACCCCTCCACTTT.

This clonotype was counted ten times or more. The V and J genes are TRBV5-1 and TRBJ2-3; 8 positions agree with TRBD1. CDR1 SGHRS and CDR2 YFSETQ come from the germline V gene. Germline trimming cut 2 bases from V and 2 bases from J; bases unmatched to any gene: 4. The CDR3 is 15 amino acids. CDR3 bases: TGCGCCAGCAGCTTTCGGACAGGGACCACAGATACGCAGTATTTT. Its translation is CASSFRTGTTDTQYF.

This clonotype was counted only a few times. The genes are TRBV7-8 and TRBJ2-5; the D gene could be TRBD1 or TRBD2 (6 bases each). CDR3 length equals 15 residues. Trimming removed 8 bases from V and 10 bases from J, with 26 bases in between. CDR1 SGHVS and CDR2 FQNEAQ come from the germline V gene. The CDR3 bases are TGTGCCAGCGGCACTTACAGGGCTCCCCCGGGGGACCAGTACTTC. Residues: CASGTYRAPPGDQYF.

The chain carries TRBV4-2 and TRBJ2-1; TRBD2 agrees at 8 bases. CDR3 length equals 15 residues. The V segment lost 0 bases and the J segment 5 bases; nucleotides outside the gene matches: 3. Germline V CDR1 and CDR2: LGHNA, YNFKEQ. The CDR3 sequence is CASSQDQRGNNEQFF. The CDR3 coding sequence is TGTGCCAGCAGCCAAGACCAGCGGGGGAACAATGAGCAGTTCTTC.

The chain is built from TRBV6-5 and TRBJ1-1; 7 bases match TRBD1. The CDR3 covers 14 residues. CDR1 and CDR2 from the germline V gene are MNHEY and SVGAGI. Trimming took 4 bases from V and 2 from J; bases not matched to a gene: 4. The CDR3 protein is CASSWGQINTEAFF. In DNA form, the CDR3 reads TGTGCCAGCAGTTGGGGACAGATAAACACTGAAGCTTTCTTT.

This clonotype was observed a few times. The rearrangement joins TRBV5-1 to TRBJ2-7; the match to TRBD1 covers 7 bases. V gave up 4 bases and J gave up 1 base; unmatched junction bases: 8. The germline gives CDR1 SGHRS, CDR2 YFSETQ. The CDR3 loop spans 15 amino acids. Here the CDR3 reads CASSRPGQRSYEQYF. CDR3 bases: TGCGCCAGCAGCCGTCCGGGACAGCGGTCCTACGAGCAGTACTTC.

The chain uses TRBV15 and TRBJ2-7, with 7 positions matching TRBD1. This CDR3 has 15 residues. With 0 bases clipped from V and 3 bases from J, the junction kept 5 bases outside the gene matches. Germline V gene lookup returns CDR1 LNHNV and CDR2 YYDKDF (reference sequence). The CDR3 loop reads CATSRDRDSSYEQYF. The CDR3 bases are TGTGCCACCAGCAGAGACCGGGACAGCAGCTACGAGCAGTACTTC.

This clonotype was observed a few times. The chain employs TRBV12-3 or TRBV12-4 and TRBJ2-4, with a tentative D call TRBD1 (5 bases). The CDR3 has 13 residues. Trimming left V 5 bases short and J 4 bases short, with 9 bases between. The CDR3 bases are TGTGCCAGCAGTCCAGACAGTAAAAACATTCAGTACTTC. As protein: CASSPDSKNIQYF.

This clonotype was counted at least ten times. This chain joins TRBV10-1 and TRBJ2-3, with D tentatively TRBD1 (6 bases). Between the trimmed V and J ends, which lost 0 bases and 0 bases, there was a span of 13 bases. The germline V gene has CDR1 WNHNN and CDR2 SYGVQD (reference sequence). CDR3 size: 17 residues. The CDR3 nucleotides read TGCGCCAGCAGTGAGTCTACAGGGAGATCTAGCACAGATACGCAGTATTTT. The encoded protein is CASSESTGRSSTDTQYF.

This clonotype was seen more than once but under ten times. The chain couples TRBV20-1 to TRBJ2-1; D is undetermined. The length of the CDR3 is 14 residues. Trimming cost V 0 bases and J 8 bases, with 14 bases left between them. Per the germline V gene, CDR1 is DFQATT and CDR2 is SNEGSKA (reference sequence). CDR3 in amino acids: CSARDPLLWDEQFF. The CDR3 nucleotides read TGCAGTGCTAGAGATCCACTTCTTTGGGATGAGCAGTTCTTC.

This clonotype was detected ten times or more. This chain joins TRBV20-1 and TRBJ2-7; maybe TRBD2 (5 bases). This CDR3 spans 13 amino acids. Germline assignment: CDR1 DFQATT and CDR2 SNEGSKA (reference sequence). Trimming took off 1 base at V and 4 bases at J, with 11 bases between the two ends. In DNA form, the CDR3 reads TGCAGTGCTAGAGCGGACGGGGTATACGAGCAGTACTTC. This sequence encodes CSARADGVYEQYF.

This clonotype appeared many times. V is TRBV4-3 and J is TRBJ1-6, with D tentatively TRBD1 (5 bases). The length of the CDR3 is 15 residues. The V end was cut by 1 base, the J end by 8 bases, with 12 bases between. Germline values: CDR1 LGHNA, CDR2 YSLEER. The CDR3 protein is CASSQGYEGYSPLHF. CDR3 DNA: TGCGCCAGCAGCCAAGGATATGAGGGGTATTCACCCCTCCACTTT.

The rearrangement joins TRBV6-5 to TRBJ1-2; maybe TRBD1 (5 bases). Germline-derived CDR1 and CDR2 are MNHEY and SVGAGI. Trimming pared 8 bases from V and 6 bases from J, leaving 19 bases between. The CDR3 consists of 14 residues. The CDR3 DNA is TGTGCCAGCGCTCAGAGGGGAAGAAGGGATGGCTACACCTTC. Encoded protein: CASAQRGRRDGYTF.

In this sample, this clonotype turned up a few times. The J gene is TRBJ2-1, the V gene TRBV28; maybe TRBD2 (5 bases). V was pared by 2 bases and J by 1 base, with 9 bases between. This CDR3 contains 15 residues. Germline values: CDR1 MDHEN, CDR2 SYDVKM. Here the CDR3 reads CASSLMEASYNEQFF. CDR3 DNA: TGTGCCAGCAGTTTAATGGAGGCATCCTACAATGAGCAGTTCTTC. The full variable domain, in which reference TRBV28 and TRBJ2-1 provide the parts outside the CDR3, is DVKVTQSSRYLVKRTGEKVFLECVQDMDHENMFWYRQDPGLGLRLIYFSYDVKMKEKGDIPEGYSVSREKKERFSLILESASTNQTSMYLCASSLMEASYNEQFFGPGTRLTVL.

The genes are TRBV6-5 and TRBJ1-4; D is perhaps TRBD1 (5 bases). With 5 bases removed from V and 10 bases from J, the gap between germline ends came to 17 bases. The CDR3 has 14 amino acids. CDR1 is MNHEY, CDR2 SVGAGI, per germline. CDR3 residues: CASSETDIRGKLFF. In DNA, the CDR3 is TGTGCCAGCAGTGAGACAGACATAAGAGGAAAACTGTTTTTT.

Many counts were recorded for this clonotype. This chain connects TRBV2 to TRBJ2-1; D remains unclear. V was cut by 6 bases and J by 2 bases, with 14 bases left in between. Germline lookup yields CDR1 SNHLY and CDR2 FYNNEI. The CDR3 has 15 residues. For the CDR3, the DNA is TGTGCCAGCAGCCCATCAGAGCCTCCCTACAATGAGCAGTTCTTC. This translates into CASSPSEPPYNEQFF.

Many counts were recorded for this clonotype. The J gene is TRBJ2-1, the V gene TRBV9; the match to TRBD1 covers 8 bases. Germline V gene sequence: CDR1 SGDLS, CDR2 YYNGEE. The V gene end was trimmed by 3 bases and the J gene end by 6 bases; junction bases not matched to a gene: 5. This CDR3 is 14 amino acids long. The CDR3 sequence is CASSGTGQGNEQFF. The CDR3 DNA sequence: TGTGCCAGCAGCGGAACCGGACAGGGCAATGAGCAGTTCTTC.

This clonotype was recorded many times. V and J are TRBV28 and TRBJ2-6; TRBD2 agrees at 12 bases. The V segment lost 5 bases and the J segment 0 bases; nucleotides outside the gene matches: 5. The CDR3 spans 18 residues. Germline V gene lookup returns CDR1 MDHEN and CDR2 SYDVKM. For the CDR3, the DNA is TGTGCCAGCAGTGAACTAGCGGGGGGATTCTCTGGGGCCAACGTCCTGACTTTC. It encodes CASSELAGGFSGANVLTF.

This clonotype was seen repeatedly, ten times or more. The V and J genes are TRBV12-3 or TRBV12-4 and TRBJ1-6; TRBD1 agrees at 9 bases. V was clipped by 6 bases and J by 6 bases; unmatched bases: 9. This CDR3 has 16 amino acids. In nucleotides, the CDR3 is TGTGCCAGCAGCAACCCGACAGGGGGGAGTAATTCACCCCTCCACTTT. Its translation: CASSNPTGGSNSPLHF.

In this sample, this clonotype turned up many times. The J gene is TRBJ1-6, the V gene TRBV29-1; TRBD1 matches at 9 bases. The CDR3 contains 13 residues. Germline V gene lookup returns CDR1 SQVTM and CDR2 ANQGSEA. The V and J ends lost 5 bases and 9 bases, in that order; junction bases with no gene match: 5. The CDR3, as DNA: TGCAGCGTTAATACAGGGGGCGGTTCACCCCTCCACTTT. Protein sequence: CSVNTGGGSPLHF.